Reported below is one T cell receptor beta chain. The antigen is not known. V lost 3 bases to trimming and J lost 12 bases, with 12 bases between them. Per the germline V gene, CDR1 is DFQATT and CDR2 is SNEGSKA (reference sequence). The CDR3 is 11 residues long. Profiling relied on immunoSEQ multiplex PCR, and the TCRdb table lists in-frame clones only, not all of them. Here the sample spans about 110,000 clones, roughly 88% being singletons. The time point: week 11, during vaccination. Each dose of the vaccine consisted of 300 ug of mutant IDH1 20-mer peptide, with topical imiquimod. The sample is drawn from a study of a mutant IDH1 vaccine in newly diagnosed glioma.

The sequencing here drew on PBMCs, taken from a glioma patient whose treatment included an IDH1 peptide vaccine. The sequence derives from a woman aged 45-59 years with glioma. The genes are TRBV20-1 and TRBJ2-1; D is perhaps TRBD2 (6 bases). CDR3 in DNA: TGCAGTGCTAGTAGGAGGGAGCGGCAGTTCTTC. It yields the protein CSASRRERQFF.